This TCR beta chain was found in a study of T cell responses to AZD1222 COVID-19 vaccine. Investigators merged groups given second doses at roughly 4 or roughly 12 weeks. Study findings and constraints: Spike regions recognized by vaccine-associated CD4 TCRs spanned the protein, led by 160-218 and 743-854. Only a handful of AZD1222 recipients were seropositive at baseline.

Turning to this clone: The antigen is not known.

Produced via immunoSEQ multiplex PCR; TCRdb's table is partial and in-frame only. The table lists tens of thousands of clones, 85% to 90% of them singletons. This specimen consisted of peripheral blood, obtained 28 days after the second AZD1222 dose. This TCR was recovered from an adult who received the AZD1222 COVID-19 vaccine.

The CDR3 protein is CAWSVRVNQPQHF. CDR3 DNA: TGTGCCTGGAGTGTACGGGTCAATCAGCCCCAGCATTTT. The chain couples TRBV30 to TRBJ1-5; D gene unclear. Deletions cut 0 bases from V and 3 bases from J, with 6 bases between. The CDR3 has 13 amino acids. The germline V gene has CDR1 GTSNPN and CDR2 SVGIG (reference sequence). The variable domain in full, completed from reference TRBV30 and TRBJ1-5, reads SQTIHQWPATLVQPVGSPLSLECTVEGTSNPNLYWYRQAAGRGLQLLFYSVGIGQISSEVPQNLSASRPQDRQFILSSKKLLLSDSGFYLCAWSVRVNQPQHFGDGTRLSIL.